This TCR beta chain was obtained from a study of shared clonotypes between healthy human individuals. Study background: CD4 naive and memory got three plates each, CD8 naive two, CD8 memory one. Study results and limitations: Measured sharing among donors was expected to vary with sequencing depth.

This CDR3 is 14 amino acids long. V shed 1 base and J shed 3 bases, with 10 bases lying between them. CDR1 and CDR2 (germline): KGHSH, LQKENI. Produced via immunoSEQ multiplex PCR; TCRdb's table is partial and in-frame only. Seen here are a few million clones, 85% to 95% observed once, and the top ten hold around 0.15%. On this clone itself: As yet, its antigen is unknown.

The clonotype was recovered from a man in his late teens or twenties in good health. The rearrangement uses TRBV18 and TRBJ2-7; tentative D call: TRBD2 (5 bases). Sequencing was carried out using naive CD4+ T cells sorted from blood. Subset noted: CD45RA+ positively selected. The CDR3 DNA follows: TGTGCCAGCTCACCACGACGGGGATACTACGAGCAGTACTTC. It encodes CASSPRRGYYEQYF.